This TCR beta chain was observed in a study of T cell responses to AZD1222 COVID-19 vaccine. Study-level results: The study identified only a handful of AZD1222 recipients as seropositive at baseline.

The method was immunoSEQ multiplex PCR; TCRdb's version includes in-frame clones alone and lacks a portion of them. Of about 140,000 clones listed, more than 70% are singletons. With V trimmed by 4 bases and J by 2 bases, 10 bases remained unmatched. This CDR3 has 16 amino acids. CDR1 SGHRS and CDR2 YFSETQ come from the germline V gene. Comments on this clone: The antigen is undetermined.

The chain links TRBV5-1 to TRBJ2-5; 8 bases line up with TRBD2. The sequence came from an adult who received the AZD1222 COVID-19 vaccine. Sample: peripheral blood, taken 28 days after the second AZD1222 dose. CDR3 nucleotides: TGCGCCAGCAGCCTGTCCACCGGGGGGGCTCAAGAGACCCAGTACTTC. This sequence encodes CASSLSTGGAQETQYF.